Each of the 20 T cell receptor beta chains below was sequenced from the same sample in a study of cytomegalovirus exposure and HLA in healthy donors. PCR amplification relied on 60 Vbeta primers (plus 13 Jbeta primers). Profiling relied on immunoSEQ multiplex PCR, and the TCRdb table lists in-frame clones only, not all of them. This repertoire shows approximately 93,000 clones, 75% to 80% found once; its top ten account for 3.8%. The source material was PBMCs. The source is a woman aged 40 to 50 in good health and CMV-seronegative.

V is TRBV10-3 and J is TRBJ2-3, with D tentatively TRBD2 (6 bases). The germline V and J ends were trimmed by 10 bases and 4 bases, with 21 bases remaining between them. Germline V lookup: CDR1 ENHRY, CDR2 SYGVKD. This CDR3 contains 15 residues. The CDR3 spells CATFGQLGGADTQYF. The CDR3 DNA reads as TGTGCCACCTTTGGGCAATTAGGCGGGGCAGATACGCAGTATTTT.

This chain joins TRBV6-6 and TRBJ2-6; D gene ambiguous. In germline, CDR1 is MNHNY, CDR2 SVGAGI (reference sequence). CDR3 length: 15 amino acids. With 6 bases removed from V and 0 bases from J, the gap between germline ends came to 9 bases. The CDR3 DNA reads TGTGCCAGCAGCCTAGACCGCTCTGGGGCCAACGTCCTGACTTTC. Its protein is CASSLDRSGANVLTF.

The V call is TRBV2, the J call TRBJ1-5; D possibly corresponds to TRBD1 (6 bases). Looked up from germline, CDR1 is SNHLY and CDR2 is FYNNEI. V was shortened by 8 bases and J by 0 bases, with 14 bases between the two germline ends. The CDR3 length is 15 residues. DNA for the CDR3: TGTGCCAGCCGCACCGGGACAAATAGCAATCAGCCCCAGCATTTT. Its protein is CASRTGTNSNQPQHF.

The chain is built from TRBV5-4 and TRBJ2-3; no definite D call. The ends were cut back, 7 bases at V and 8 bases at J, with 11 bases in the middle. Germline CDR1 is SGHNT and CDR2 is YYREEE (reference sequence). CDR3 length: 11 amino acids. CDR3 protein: CASHAFGTQYF. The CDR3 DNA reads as TGTGCCAGCCACGCGTTTGGTACGCAGTATTTT.

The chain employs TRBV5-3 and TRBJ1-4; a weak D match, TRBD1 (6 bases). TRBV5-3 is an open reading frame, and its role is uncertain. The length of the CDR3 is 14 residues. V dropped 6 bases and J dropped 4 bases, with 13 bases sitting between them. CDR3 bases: TGTGCCAGAATCTGGGGACACTGTAATGAAAAACTGTTTTTT. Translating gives CARIWGHCNEKLFF.

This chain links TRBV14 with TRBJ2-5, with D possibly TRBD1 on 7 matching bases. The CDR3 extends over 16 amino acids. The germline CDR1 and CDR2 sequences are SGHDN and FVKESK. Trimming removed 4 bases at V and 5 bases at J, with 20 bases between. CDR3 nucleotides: TGTGCCAGCAGCCCCCGGGCACTCCCAGGGGGGGAGACCCAGTACTTC. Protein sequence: CASSPRALPGGETQYF.

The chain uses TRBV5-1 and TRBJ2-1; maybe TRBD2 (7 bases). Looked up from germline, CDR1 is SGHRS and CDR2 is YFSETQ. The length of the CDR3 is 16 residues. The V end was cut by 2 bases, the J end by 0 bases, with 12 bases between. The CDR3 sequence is CASSFSGGASYNEQFF. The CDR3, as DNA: TGCGCCAGCAGCTTTAGTGGGGGGGCCTCCTACAATGAGCAGTTCTTC.

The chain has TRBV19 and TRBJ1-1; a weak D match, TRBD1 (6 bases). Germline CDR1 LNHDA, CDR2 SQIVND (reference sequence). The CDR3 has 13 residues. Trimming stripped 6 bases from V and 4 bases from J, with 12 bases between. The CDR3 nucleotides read TGTGCCAGTAGACGGGGGGCTTTCACTGAAGCTTTCTTT. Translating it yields CASRRGAFTEAFF.

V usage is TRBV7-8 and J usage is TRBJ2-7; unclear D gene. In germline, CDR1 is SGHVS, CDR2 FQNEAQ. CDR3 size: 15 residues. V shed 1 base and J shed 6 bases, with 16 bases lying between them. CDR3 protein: CASSLGSVLLGEQYF. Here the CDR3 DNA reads TGTGCCAGCAGCTTAGGATCGGTCCTGCTTGGCGAGCAGTACTTC.

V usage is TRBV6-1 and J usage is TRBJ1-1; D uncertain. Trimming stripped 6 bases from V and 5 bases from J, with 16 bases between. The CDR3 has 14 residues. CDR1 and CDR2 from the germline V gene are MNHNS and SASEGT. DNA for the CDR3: TGTGCCAGCAGCCAAATCCACTTGGAGACTGAAGCTTTCTTT. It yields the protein CASSQIHLETEAFF.

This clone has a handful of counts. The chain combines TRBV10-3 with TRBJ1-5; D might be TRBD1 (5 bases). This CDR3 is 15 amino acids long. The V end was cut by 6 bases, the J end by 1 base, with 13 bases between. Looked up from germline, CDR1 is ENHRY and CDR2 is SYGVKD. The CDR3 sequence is CAISPKGQSNQPQHF. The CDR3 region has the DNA TGTGCCATCAGCCCAAAGGGGCAGAGCAATCAGCCCCAGCATTTT.

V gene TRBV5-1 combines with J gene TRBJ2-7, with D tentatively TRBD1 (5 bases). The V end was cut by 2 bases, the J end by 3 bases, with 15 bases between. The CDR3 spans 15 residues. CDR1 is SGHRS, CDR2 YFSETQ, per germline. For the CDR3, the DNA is TGCGCCAGCAGCTTCAAGACAGATTCTATCTACGAGCAGTACTTC. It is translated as CASSFKTDSIYEQYF.

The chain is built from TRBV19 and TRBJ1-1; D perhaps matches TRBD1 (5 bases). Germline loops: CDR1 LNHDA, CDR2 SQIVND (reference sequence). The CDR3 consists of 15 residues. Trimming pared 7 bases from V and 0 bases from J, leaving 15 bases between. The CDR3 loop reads CASKGPPDMNTEAFF. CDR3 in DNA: TGTGCCAGTAAGGGCCCACCGGACATGAACACTGAAGCTTTCTTT.

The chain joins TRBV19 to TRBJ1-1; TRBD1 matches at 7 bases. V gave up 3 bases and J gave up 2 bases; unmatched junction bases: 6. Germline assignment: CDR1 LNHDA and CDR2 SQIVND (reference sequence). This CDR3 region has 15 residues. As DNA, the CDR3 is TGTGCCAGTAGTATCTTCGGGACAGACAACACTGAAGCTTTCTTT. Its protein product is CASSIFGTDNTEAFF.

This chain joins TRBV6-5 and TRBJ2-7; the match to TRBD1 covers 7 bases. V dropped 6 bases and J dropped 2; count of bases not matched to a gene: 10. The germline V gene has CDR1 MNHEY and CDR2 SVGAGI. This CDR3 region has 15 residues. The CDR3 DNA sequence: TGTGCCAGCAGGCGACAGGGAAGTCCGCCCTACGAGCAGTACTTC. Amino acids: CASRRQGSPPYEQYF.

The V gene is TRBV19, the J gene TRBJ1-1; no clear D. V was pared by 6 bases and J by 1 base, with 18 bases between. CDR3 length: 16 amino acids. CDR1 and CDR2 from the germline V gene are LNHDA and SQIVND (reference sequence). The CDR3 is CASSSWPVRENTEAFF. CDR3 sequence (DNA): TGTGCCAGTAGCTCTTGGCCAGTCCGGGAGAACACTGAAGCTTTCTTT.

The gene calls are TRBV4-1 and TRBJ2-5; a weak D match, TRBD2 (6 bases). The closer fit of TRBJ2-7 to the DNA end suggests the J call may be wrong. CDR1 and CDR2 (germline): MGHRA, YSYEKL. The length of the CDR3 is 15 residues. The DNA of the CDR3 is TGCGCCAGCAGCCAAGATCTGGGGGGTTGGAACGAGCAGTACTTC. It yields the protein CASSQDLGGWNEQYF.

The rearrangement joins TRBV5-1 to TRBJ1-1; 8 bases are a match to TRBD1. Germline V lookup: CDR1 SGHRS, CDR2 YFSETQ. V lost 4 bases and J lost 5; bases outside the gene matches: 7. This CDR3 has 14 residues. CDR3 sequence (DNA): TGCGCCAGCAGCACACGACAGGGGAGTACTGAAGCTTTCTTT. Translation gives CASSTRQGSTEAFF. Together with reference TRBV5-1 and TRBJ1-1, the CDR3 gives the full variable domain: KAGVTQTPRYLIKTRGQQVTLSCSPISGHRSVSWYQQTPGQGLQFLFEYFSETQRNKGNFPGRFSGRQFSNSRSEMNVSTLELGDSALYLCASSTRQGSTEAFFGQGTRLTVV.

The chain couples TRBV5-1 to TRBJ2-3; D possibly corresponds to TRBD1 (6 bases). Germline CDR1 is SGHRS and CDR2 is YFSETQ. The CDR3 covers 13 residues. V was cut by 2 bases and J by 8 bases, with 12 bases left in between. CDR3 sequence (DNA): TGCGCCAGCAGCTTCCCAGGGGAAACTACGCAGTATTTT. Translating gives CASSFPGETTQYF. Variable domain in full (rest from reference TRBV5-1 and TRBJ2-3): KAGVTQTPRYLIKTRGQQVTLSCSPISGHRSVSWYQQTPGQGLQFLFEYFSETQRNKGNFPGRFSGRQFSNSRSEMNVSTLELGDSALYLCASSFPGETTQYFGPGTRLTVL.

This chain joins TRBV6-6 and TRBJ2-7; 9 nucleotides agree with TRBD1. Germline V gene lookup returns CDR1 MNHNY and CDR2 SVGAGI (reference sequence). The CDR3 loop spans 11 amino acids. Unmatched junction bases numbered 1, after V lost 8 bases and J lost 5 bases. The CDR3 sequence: CASGTGNEQYF. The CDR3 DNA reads TGTGCCAGCGGGACAGGGAACGAGCAGTACTTC.